A selection of T cell receptor beta chains follows, all from one sample in a study of shared clonotypes between healthy human individuals. TCRdb's table, derived via immunoSEQ multiplex PCR, lists solely in-frame clones and lacks some. The sample records over 850,000 clones, around three quarters being singletons. The sample was memory CD4+ T cells from PBMCs. The receptor set was obtained from a man between 18 and 29 years old in good health. Some clones in this sample may be carry-over from other donors' samples. CDR3s include the opening cysteine and the closing phenylalanine or tryptophan.

j_call v_call cdr3_aa
TRBJ2-4 TRBV28 CASSLVSLAKNIQYF
TRBJ2-6 TRBV5-1 CASSLTGYSGANVLTF
TRBJ2-3 TRBV7-2 CASSSQTSPPQYF
TRBJ2-7 TRBV10-3 CAISESLGPRSYNEQYF
TRBJ2-1 TRBV27 CASSGGLAGFYNEQFF
TRBJ2-3 TRBV28 CASSLGGTSTDTQYF
TRBJ2-7 TRBV28 CASSLGTGREQYF
TRBJ1-5 TRBV20-1 CSASSNQPQHF
TRBJ2-3 TRBV7-3 CASSSYGDTQYF
TRBJ2-5 TRBV7-9 CASRLVSGGETQYF
TRBJ2-4 TRBV29-1 CSVEGDIDIQYF
TRBJ2-6 TRBV1 CTSSAGGGANVLTF
TRBJ2-5 TRBV5-1 CASSLAPGQAGETQYF
TRBJ1-3 TRBV18 CASSPNAPRAPGNTIYF
TRBJ2-7 TRBV11-2 CASSLGLASEQYF
TRBJ1-3 TRBV6-5 CASSSGVFAGNTIYF
TRBJ2-2 TRBV5-1 CASSLDMNTGELFF
TRBJ1-5 TRBV28 CASSFINSGGQPQHF
TRBJ2-1 TRBV12-5 CASGLDTYNEQFF
TRBJ1-5 TRBV28 CASSFRGAGNQPQHF
TRBJ2-2 TRBV11-3 CASSGLEQPPGELFF
TRBJ1-1 TRBV11-2 CASSLVVAEAFF
TRBJ2-1 TRBV7-7 CASSLAQNQEQFF
TRBJ2-5 TRBV9 CASSVAPRRETQYF
TRBJ1-2 TRBV28 CASRSGTVYGYTF
TRBJ1-4 TRBV5-1 CASSLEARGGNEKLFF
TRBJ1-4 TRBV7-2 CASSQGWANEKLFF
TRBJ2-7 TRBV5-1 CASSLEAATSSYEQYF
TRBJ2-7 TRBV7-2 CASSSKGPVSYEQYF